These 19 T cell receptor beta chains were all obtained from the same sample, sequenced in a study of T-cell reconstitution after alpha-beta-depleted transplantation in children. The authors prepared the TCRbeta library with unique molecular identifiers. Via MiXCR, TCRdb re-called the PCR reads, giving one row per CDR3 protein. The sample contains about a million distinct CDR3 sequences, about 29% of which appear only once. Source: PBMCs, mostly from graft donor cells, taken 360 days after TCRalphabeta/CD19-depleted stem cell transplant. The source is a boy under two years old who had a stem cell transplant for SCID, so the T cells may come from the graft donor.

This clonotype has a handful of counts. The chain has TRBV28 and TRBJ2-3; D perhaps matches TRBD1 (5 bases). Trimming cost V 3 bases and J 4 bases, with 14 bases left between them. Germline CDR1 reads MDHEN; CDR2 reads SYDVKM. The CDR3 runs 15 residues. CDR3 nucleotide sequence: TGTGCCAGCAGTTTTGCGTCAAAGGGGTCAGATACGCAGTATTTT. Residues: CASSFASKGSDTQYF.

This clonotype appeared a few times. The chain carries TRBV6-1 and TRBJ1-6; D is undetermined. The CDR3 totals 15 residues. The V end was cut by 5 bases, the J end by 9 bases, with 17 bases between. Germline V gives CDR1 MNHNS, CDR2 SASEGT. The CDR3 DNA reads TGTGCCAGCAGTCCCGAAAGCACTCACCTTTCACCCCTCCACTTT. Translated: CASSPESTHLSPLHF.

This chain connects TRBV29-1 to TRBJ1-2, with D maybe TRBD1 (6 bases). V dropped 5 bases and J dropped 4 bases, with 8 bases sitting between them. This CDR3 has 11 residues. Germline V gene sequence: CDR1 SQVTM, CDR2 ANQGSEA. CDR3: CSVTGSYGYTF. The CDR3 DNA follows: TGCAGCGTTACAGGGTCCTATGGCTACACCTTC.

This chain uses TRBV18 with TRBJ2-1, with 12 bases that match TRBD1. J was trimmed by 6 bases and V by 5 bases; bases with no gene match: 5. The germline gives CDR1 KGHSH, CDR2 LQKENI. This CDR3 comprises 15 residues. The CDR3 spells CASSGTGGAPNEQFF. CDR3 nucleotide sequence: TGTGCCAGCTCAGGGACAGGGGGCGCCCCCAATGAGCAGTTCTTC.

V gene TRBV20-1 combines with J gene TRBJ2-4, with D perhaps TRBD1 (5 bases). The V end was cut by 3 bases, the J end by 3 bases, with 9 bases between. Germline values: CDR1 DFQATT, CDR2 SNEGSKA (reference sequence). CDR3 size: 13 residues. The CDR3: CSASQQGKNIQYF. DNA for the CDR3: TGCAGTGCTAGTCAGCAGGGCAAAAACATTCAGTACTTC.

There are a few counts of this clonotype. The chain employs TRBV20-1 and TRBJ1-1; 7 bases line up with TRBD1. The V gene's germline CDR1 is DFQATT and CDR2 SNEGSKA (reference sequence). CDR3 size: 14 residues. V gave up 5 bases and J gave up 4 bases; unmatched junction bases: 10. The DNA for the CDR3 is TGCAGTGCTCTAATGGGACAGACGGGCACTGAAGCTTTCTTT. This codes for CSALMGQTGTEAFF.

As DNA, the CDR3 is TGTGCCAGCGCAGGGGGGGGGGCCAACACCGGGGAGCTGTTTTTT. Translated: CASAGGGANTGELFF. The chain couples TRBV12-3 or TRBV12-4 to TRBJ2-2; possibly TRBD1 or TRBD2 for D (7 bases each). The CDR3 totals 15 residues. Trimming took off 8 bases at V and 2 bases at J, with 15 bases between the two ends.

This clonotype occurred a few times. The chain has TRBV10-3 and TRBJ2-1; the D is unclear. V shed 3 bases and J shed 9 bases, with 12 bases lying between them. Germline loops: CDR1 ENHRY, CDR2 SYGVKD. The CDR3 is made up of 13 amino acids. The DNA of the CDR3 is TGTGCCATCAGTGAAATTGTCACGGGTGAGCAGTTCTTC. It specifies CAISEIVTGEQFF.

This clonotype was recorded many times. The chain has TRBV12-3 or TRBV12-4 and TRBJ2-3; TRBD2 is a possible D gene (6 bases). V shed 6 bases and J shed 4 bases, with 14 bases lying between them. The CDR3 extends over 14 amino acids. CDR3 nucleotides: TGTGCCAGCAGCTTACTCGGAGGGGCAGATACGCAGTATTTT. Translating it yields CASSLLGGADTQYF.

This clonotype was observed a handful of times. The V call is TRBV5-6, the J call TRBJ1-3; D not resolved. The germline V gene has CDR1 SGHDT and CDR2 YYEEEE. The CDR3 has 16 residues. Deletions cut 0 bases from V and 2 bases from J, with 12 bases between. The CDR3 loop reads CASSLAYRGAGNTIYF. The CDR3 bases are TGTGCCAGCAGCTTGGCGTACCGGGGAGCTGGAAACACCATATATTTT.

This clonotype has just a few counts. This CDR3 is CATSDPKSSGGLLNSYNEQFF. The CDR3 DNA follows: TGTGCCACCAGTGACCCGAAATCTAGCGGGGGGTTACTAAACTCCTACAATGAGCAGTTCTTC. The chain is built from TRBV24-1 and TRBJ2-1, with 11 bases fitting TRBD2. The V gene end was trimmed by 4 bases and the J gene end by 0 bases; junction bases not matched to a gene: 16. The germline gives CDR1 KGHDR, CDR2 SFDVKD. The CDR3 covers 21 residues.

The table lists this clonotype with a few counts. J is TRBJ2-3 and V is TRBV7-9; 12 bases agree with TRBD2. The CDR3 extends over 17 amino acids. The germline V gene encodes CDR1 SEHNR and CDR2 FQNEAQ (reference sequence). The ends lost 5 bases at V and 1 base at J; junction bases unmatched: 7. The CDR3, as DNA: TGTGCCAGCAGCCCGGGACTAGCGGGTTTTCGCACAGATACGCAGTATTTT. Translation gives CASSPGLAGFRTDTQYF.

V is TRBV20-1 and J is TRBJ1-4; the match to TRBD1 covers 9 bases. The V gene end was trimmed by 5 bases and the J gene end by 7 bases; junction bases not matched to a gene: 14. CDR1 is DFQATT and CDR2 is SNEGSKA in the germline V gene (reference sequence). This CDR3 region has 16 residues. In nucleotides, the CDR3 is TGCAGTGCTCTCCTCCCGGGACAGGGTCGGGGTGAAAAACTGTTTTTT. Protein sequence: CSALLPGQGRGEKLFF.

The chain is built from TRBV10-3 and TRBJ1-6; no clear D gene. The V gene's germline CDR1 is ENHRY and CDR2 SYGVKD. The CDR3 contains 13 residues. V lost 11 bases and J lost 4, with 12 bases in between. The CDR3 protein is CAASGQYNSPLHF. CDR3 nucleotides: TGTGCCGCCAGCGGGCAGTATAATTCACCCCTCCACTTT.

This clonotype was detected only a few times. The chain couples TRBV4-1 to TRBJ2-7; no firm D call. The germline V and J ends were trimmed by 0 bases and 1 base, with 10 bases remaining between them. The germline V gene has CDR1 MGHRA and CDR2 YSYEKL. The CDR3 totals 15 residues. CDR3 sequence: CASSQDRTLSYEQYF. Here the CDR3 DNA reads TGCGCCAGCAGCCAAGATCGTACGTTGTCCTACGAGCAGTACTTC.

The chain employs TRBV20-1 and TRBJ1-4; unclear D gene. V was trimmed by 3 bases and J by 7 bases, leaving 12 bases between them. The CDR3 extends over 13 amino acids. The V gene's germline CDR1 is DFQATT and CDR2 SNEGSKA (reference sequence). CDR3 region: CSASETWAEKLFF. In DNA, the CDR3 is TGCAGTGCTAGTGAAACCTGGGCTGAAAAACTGTTTTTT.

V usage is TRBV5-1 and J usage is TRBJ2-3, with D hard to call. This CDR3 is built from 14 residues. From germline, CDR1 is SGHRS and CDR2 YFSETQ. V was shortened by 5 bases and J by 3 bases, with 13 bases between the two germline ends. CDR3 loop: CASRRPGSTDTQYF. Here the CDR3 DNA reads TGCGCCAGCAGGCGGCCTGGGTCGACAGATACGCAGTATTTT.

The CDR3 spells CASSAALGSPLHF. Here the CDR3 DNA reads TGTGCCAGCAGTGCAGCCCTGGGCTCACCCCTCCACTTT. The J gene is TRBJ1-6, the V gene TRBV12-3 or TRBV12-4, with D unclear. The CDR3 extends over 13 amino acids. Trimming stripped 5 bases from V and 10 bases from J, with 12 bases between.

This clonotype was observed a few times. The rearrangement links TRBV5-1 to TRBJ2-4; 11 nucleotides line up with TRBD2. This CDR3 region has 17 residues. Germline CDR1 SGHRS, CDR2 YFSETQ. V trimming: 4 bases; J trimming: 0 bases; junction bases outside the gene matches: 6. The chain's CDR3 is CASSIGTSGLAKNIQYF. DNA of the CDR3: TGCGCCAGCAGCATCGGGACTAGCGGACTAGCCAAAAACATTCAGTACTTC.